This T cell receptor beta chain was sequenced in a study of shared clonotypes between healthy human individuals. Study information: A donor's plate count was three for CD4 naive and three for CD4 memory; CD8 naive had two and CD8 memory one.

The repertoire was sequenced with immunoSEQ multiplex PCR; TCRdb's copy has only in-frame clones and lacks some. The sample lists over a million clones, about 74% seen once, with about 1.5% in the top ten. Notes on this clone: Its target is not known.

Study-level points and caveats: Expectations were that clonotype sharing among donors would be affected by sequencing depth. Some naive CD4 clonotypes, approximately 4.5%, turned up in common across several donors.

Germline CDR1 reads LGHNA; CDR2 reads YNFKEQ. The length of the CDR3 is 16 residues. V was clipped by 1 base and J by 1 base, with 10 bases between them. This TCR derives from a man between 18 and 29 years old in good health. The sample was memory CD4+ T cells sorted from blood. Subset described: CD45RA-negative fraction. The chain uses TRBV4-2 and TRBJ2-2; maybe TRBD2 (6 bases). CDR3 sequence (DNA): TGTGCCAGCAGCCAAGTTCCGGGGGTGAACACCGGGGAGCTGTTTTTT. Its protein product is CASSQVPGVNTGELFF.